This passage covers 31 T cell receptor beta chains from one sample sequenced in a study of T cells after posttransplantation cyclophosphamide. Produced via immunoSEQ multiplex PCR; TCRdb's table is partial and in-frame only. The data show 10,000 to 15,000 clones, with roughly four fifths seen just once and about 3.5% held by the top ten. Control samples came 1 year after myeloablative marrow transplants with methotrexate plus calcineurin inhibitor. The sequences come from PBMCs, collected about 350 days after allogeneic stem cell transplant with calcineurin inhibitor and methotrexate. The receptors stem from a male patient younger than 45 who received an allogeneic stem cell transplant from an unrelated donor, was CMV-positive, and had acute GVHD only. Part of the T cells may come from the graft donor.

V and J are TRBV7-8 and TRBJ1-6, with 8 nucleotides matching TRBD1. Trimming cost V 3 bases and J 8 bases; bases outside gene matches: 6. Germline CDR1 SGHVS, CDR2 FQNEAQ. The CDR3 is made up of 15 amino acids. The CDR3 region has the DNA TGTGCCAGCAGCTTCAGGTCAGGGGGCGATTCACCCCTCCACTTT. It yields the protein CASSFRSGGDSPLHF. Full variable domain (outside the CDR3, taken from reference TRBV7-8 and TRBJ1-6): GAGVSQSPRYKVAKRGQDVALRCDPISGHVSLFWYQQALGQGPEFLTYFQNEAQLDKSGLPSDRFFAERPEGSVSTLKIQRTQQEDSAVYLCASSFRSGGDSPLHFGNGTRLTVT.

The rearrangement links TRBV7-9 to TRBJ2-5; no reliable D call. The CDR3 is 15 amino acids. Germline assignment: CDR1 SEHNR and CDR2 FQNEAQ (reference sequence). Trimming removed 4 bases from V and 0 bases from J, with 12 bases in between. The CDR3 sequence is CASSSGVLDQETQYF. The CDR3 DNA is TGTGCCAGCAGCTCCGGAGTCCTAGACCAAGAGACCCAGTACTTC.

This clone was seen only a few times. V and J are TRBV5-6 and TRBJ1-5; TRBD1 matches 11 bases. Germline assignment: CDR1 SGHDT and CDR2 YYEEEE. This CDR3 has 18 amino acids. Germline trimming cut 2 bases from V and 0 bases from J; bases unmatched to any gene: 7. CDR3 protein: CASSFGTGGGYSNQPQHF. In nucleotides, the CDR3 is TGTGCCAGCAGCTTCGGGACAGGGGGTGGTTATAGCAATCAGCCCCAGCATTTT.

The V gene is TRBV19, the J gene TRBJ1-1; tentative D call: TRBD1 (6 bases). V was clipped by 6 bases and J by 5 bases, with 7 bases between them. The CDR3 runs to 11 residues. Germline loops: CDR1 LNHDA, CDR2 SQIVND (reference sequence). This chain's CDR3 is CASRDRTEAFF. CDR3 DNA: TGTGCCAGTAGAGACAGGACTGAAGCTTTCTTT.

The chain is built from TRBV6-5 and TRBJ2-7; D is unclear. The CDR3 is 11 residues long. Germline CDR1 is MNHEY and CDR2 is SVGAGI. The V and J ends lost 10 bases and 3 bases respectively, with 10 bases between them. The CDR3 nucleotides are TGTGCCACGAGGCTGAACTACGAGCAGTACTTC. Amino acids: CATRLNYEQYF.

This sequence joins TRBV4-1 and TRBJ2-7, with 7 bases aligning to TRBD1. Germline V gene data show CDR1 as MGHRA and CDR2 as YSYEKL. J gave up 2 bases and V 4 bases, and 8 bases lay outside the gene matches. The CDR3 sequence is 15 residues long. The CDR3 spells CASSPKSGTAYEQYF. Written as DNA, the CDR3 is TGCGCCAGCAGCCCCAAATCCGGGACAGCCTACGAGCAGTACTTC.

This CDR3 reads CASSTSGTGRYEQYF. The CDR3, as DNA: TGTGCCAGCAGTACCTCCGGGACAGGGAGATACGAGCAGTACTTC. The chain joins TRBV2 to TRBJ2-7, with 9 bases matching TRBD1. This CDR3 contains 15 residues. Germline assignment: CDR1 SNHLY and CDR2 FYNNEI. The V segment lost 5 bases and the J segment 4 bases; nucleotides outside the gene matches: 9.

This clone was seen only once. This sample also contains other DNA sequences that code for the same CDR3. V is TRBV29-1 and J is TRBJ2-7, with TRBD2 identical over 14 bases. CDR3 length: 15 residues. The J segment lost 0 bases and the V segment lost 5 bases, leaving 3 bases of the junction unmatched. CDR1 is SQVTM and CDR2 is ANQGSEA in the germline V gene. As DNA, the CDR3 is TGCAGCGTTCCGGGGACTAGCGGGGGCTCCTACGAGCAGTACTTC. This codes for CSVPGTSGGSYEQYF.

This clone was counted a few times. The chain uses TRBV2 and TRBJ2-1; no clear D. Germline V gene lookup returns CDR1 SNHLY and CDR2 FYNNEI. The CDR3 runs 13 residues. The ends were cut back, 5 bases at V and 2 bases at J, with 7 bases in the middle. CDR3 in DNA: TGTGCCAGCAGTCTCACGGCCTACAATGAGCAGTTCTTC. Translated, it gives CASSLTAYNEQFF.

This clone was found a few times. V is TRBV7-8 and J is TRBJ2-1, with TRBD2 matching over 13 bases. Per germline, CDR1 SGHVS and CDR2 FQNEAQ. CDR3 length: 17 amino acids. V lost 3 bases and J lost 8; bases outside the gene matches: 10. The CDR3 sequence: CASSFLSHTSGRDEQFF. CDR3 bases: TGTGCCAGCAGCTTCTTGTCGCACACTAGCGGGAGGGATGAGCAGTTCTTC.

The chain has TRBV5-4 and TRBJ1-1; the D gene is possibly TRBD1 (6 bases). V shed 1 base and J shed 4 bases, with 14 bases lying between them. Germline V gives CDR1 SGHNT, CDR2 YYREEE (reference sequence). The CDR3 sequence is 15 residues long. The CDR3 reads CASSLTGNGGTEAFF. The CDR3, as DNA: TGTGCCAGCAGCTTGACAGGGAATGGGGGCACTGAAGCTTTCTTT.

V is TRBV10-2 and J is TRBJ2-5; TRBD1 matches 7 bases. With 5 bases clipped from V and 4 bases from J, the junction kept 4 bases outside the gene matches. Germline V CDR1 and CDR2: WSHSY, SAAADI. This CDR3 comprises 13 residues. The DNA of the CDR3 is TGCGCCAGCAGTCTAGGGACAGCAGAGACCCAGTACTTC. Translation gives CASSLGTAETQYF.

This chain links TRBV5-1 with TRBJ1-1; D unresolved. Trimming stripped 5 bases from V and 1 base from J, with 12 bases between. The CDR3 totals 14 residues. Germline V gene sequence: CDR1 SGHRS, CDR2 YFSETQ. In nucleotides, the CDR3 is TGCGCCAGCAGTAAGCTCCCTCCGAACACTGAAGCTTTCTTT. It translates to CASSKLPPNTEAFF.

The chain carries TRBV5-6 and TRBJ1-5, with D tentatively TRBD1 (6 bases). Trimming left V 3 bases short and J 3 bases short, with 16 bases between. The CDR3 totals 16 residues. From germline, CDR1 is SGHDT and CDR2 YYEEEE. This chain's CDR3 is CASSWGGQGINQPQHF. CDR3 bases: TGTGCCAGCAGCTGGGGGGGGCAGGGTATCAATCAGCCCCAGCATTTT.

V and J are TRBV4-1 and TRBJ1-1; tentatively, D is TRBD1 (5 bases). The CDR3 consists of 15 residues. Deletions cut 0 bases from V and 10 bases from J, with 18 bases between. The germline CDR1 and CDR2 sequences are MGHRA and YSYEKL. Written as DNA, the CDR3 is TGCGCCAGCAGCCAAGAGGACGGGAGGCCCGGGGGAGCTTTCTTT. Translating gives CASSQEDGRPGGAFF.

This clone appeared once. The chain couples TRBV5-1 to TRBJ2-7, with TRBD1 as a possible D gene (5 bases). V dropped 5 bases and J dropped 3 bases, with 18 bases sitting between them. The CDR3 loop spans 15 amino acids. Per germline, CDR1 SGHRS and CDR2 YFSETQ. CDR3 loop: CASRDNIDANYEQYF. CDR3 bases: TGCGCCAGCAGGGACAACATCGACGCCAACTACGAGCAGTACTTC.

V gene TRBV19 combines with J gene TRBJ2-7; a weak D match, TRBD2 (6 bases). The germline gives CDR1 LNHDA, CDR2 SQIVND (reference sequence). CDR3 length: 12 amino acids. Trimming pared 4 bases from V and 7 bases from J, leaving 11 bases between. CDR3 DNA sequence: TGTGCCAGTAGTAGGGGACTCCAAGAGCAGTACTTC. Protein product: CASSRGLQEQYF.

The CDR3 protein is CASSFGGNTEAFF. The CDR3 DNA reads as TGTGCCAGCAGCTTCGGAGGGAACACTGAAGCTTTCTTT. The gene calls are TRBV5-4 and TRBJ1-1; D gene ambiguous. Trimming stripped 2 bases from V and 1 base from J, with 6 bases between. The CDR3 spans 13 residues. The germline gives CDR1 SGHNT, CDR2 YYREEE (reference sequence). Filled out from reference TRBV5-4 and TRBJ1-1, the complete variable domain reads ETGVTQSPTHLIKTRGQQVTLRCSSQSGHNTVSWYQQALGQGPQFIFQYYREEENGRGNFPPRFSGLQFPNYSSELNVNALELDDSALYLCASSFGGNTEAFFGQGTRLTVV.

The V call is TRBV7-9, the J call TRBJ1-5; D gene ambiguous. The germline V gene encodes CDR1 SEHNR and CDR2 FQNEAQ (reference sequence). This CDR3 contains 13 residues. Between the trimmed V and J ends, which lost 3 bases and 8 bases, there was a span of 11 bases. The CDR3 reads CASSFGSLEPQHF. In nucleotides, the CDR3 is TGTGCCAGCAGCTTCGGTTCTCTTGAGCCCCAGCATTTT.

The genes are TRBV6-1 and TRBJ2-7; 9 nucleotides align to TRBD1. This CDR3 has 13 residues. V shed 5 bases and J 4 bases; nucleotides not matched to a gene: 3. Per germline, CDR1 MNHNS and CDR2 SASEGT. The CDR3, as DNA: TGTGCCAGCAGTCGACAGGGGGAGTACGAGCAGTACTTC. The encoded protein is CASSRQGEYEQYF.

The V call is TRBV10-2, the J call TRBJ1-5, with D possibly being TRBD1 (6 bases). V was trimmed by 3 bases and J by 1 base, leaving 13 bases between them. Germline values: CDR1 WSHSY, CDR2 SAAADI. The CDR3 runs 16 residues. CDR3: CASSETGRGSNQPQHF. CDR3 in DNA: TGCGCCAGCAGTGAAACCGGCAGGGGAAGCAATCAGCCCCAGCATTTT.

The chain joins TRBV2 to TRBJ1-4; TRBD1 is a possible D gene (5 bases). This CDR3 contains 18 residues. Germline V gives CDR1 SNHLY, CDR2 FYNNEI. V dropped 2 bases and J dropped 3 bases, with 19 bases sitting between them. The CDR3 nucleotides read TGTGCCAGCAGTGAACCCCGACAGTTTCGGGGGGCTAATGAAAAACTGTTTTTT. As protein: CASSEPRQFRGANEKLFF.

This clone was seen a handful of times. The genes are TRBV6-1 and TRBJ2-4, with TRBD1 matching 11 bases. The V gene end was trimmed by 3 bases and the J gene end by 3 bases; junction bases not matched to a gene: 4. The CDR3 extends over 16 amino acids. Germline CDR1 is MNHNS and CDR2 is SASEGT. The DNA for the CDR3 is TGTGCCAGCAGTGAGGGACAGGGGGACCTCAAAAACATTCAGTACTTC. Amino acid sequence: CASSEGQGDLKNIQYF.

This clone appeared once. The V and J genes are TRBV29-1 and TRBJ1-4; 8 nucleotides line up with TRBD1. J lost 3 bases, V lost 6 bases, and 6 bases had no gene match. Germline CDR1 is SQVTM and CDR2 is ANQGSEA. This CDR3 contains 14 residues. The CDR3 coding sequence is TGCAGCGTAGGACAGGGCCCGGCTAATGAAAAACTGTTTTTT. Translating gives CSVGQGPANEKLFF. Full variable domain (rest looked up from reference TRBV29-1 and TRBJ1-4): SAVISQKPSRDICQRGTSLTIQCQVDSQVTMMFWYRQQPGQSLTLIATANQGSEATYESGFVIDKFPISRPNLTFSTLTVSNMSPEDSSIYLCSVGQGPANEKLFFGSGTQLSVL.

V is TRBV7-2 and J is TRBJ1-2; no firm D call. This CDR3 is 14 amino acids long. Trimming took 2 bases from V and 5 from J, leaving 12 bases between them. Germline CDR1 is SGHTA and CDR2 is FQGNSA. The DNA for the CDR3 is TGTGCCAGCAGCTTATTCCGCCTGACATATGGCTACACCTTC. Amino acid sequence: CASSLFRLTYGYTF.

This clone was seen a few times. J is TRBJ2-5 and V is TRBV6-1, with 9 bases identical to TRBD2. The germline V gene has CDR1 MNHNS and CDR2 SASEGT. This CDR3 is built from 15 residues. V trimming: 0 bases; J trimming: 9 bases; junction bases outside the gene matches: 8. In DNA, the CDR3 is TGTGCCAGCAGTGAAGCGGAAATAGCGGGGGAGGCCCAGTACTTC. This encodes CASSEAEIAGEAQYF.

The chain combines TRBV5-1 with TRBJ2-4; TRBD2 might be the D (6 bases). Germline V lookup: CDR1 SGHRS, CDR2 YFSETQ. The CDR3 is made up of 18 amino acids. Trimming stripped 1 base from V and 1 base from J, with 18 bases between. CDR3 DNA: TGCGCCAGCAGCTTGATCTTCCCTTCGGAGGGGGCCAAAAACATTCAGTACTTC. It is translated as CASSLIFPSEGAKNIQYF.

The V call is TRBV19, the J call TRBJ1-1; weak D call: TRBD1 (5 bases). There are 15 residues in the CDR3. V lost 6 bases and J lost 0, with 14 bases in between. Germline lookup yields CDR1 LNHDA and CDR2 SQIVND (reference sequence). The CDR3 loop reads CASSSAGIVNTEAFF. The CDR3 DNA is TGTGCCAGTAGCTCGGCAGGGATAGTGAACACTGAAGCTTTCTTT. Variable domain in full (rest from reference TRBV19 and TRBJ1-1): DGGITQSPKYLFRKEGQNVTLSCEQNLNHDAMYWYRQDPGQGLRLIYYSQIVNDFQKGDIAEGYSVSREKKESFPLTVTSAQKNPTAFYLCASSSAGIVNTEAFFGQGTRLTVV.

The chain combines TRBV19 with TRBJ1-5; the D gene is possibly TRBD1 (6 bases). Trimming cost V 3 bases and J 4 bases, with 10 bases left between them. CDR3 length equals 14 residues. Germline loops: CDR1 LNHDA, CDR2 SQIVND (reference sequence). CDR3 amino acids: CASSIPRGNQPQHF. CDR3 DNA sequence: TGTGCCAGTAGTATTCCCAGGGGTAATCAGCCCCAGCATTTT.

The rearrangement links TRBV11-2 to TRBJ1-4; D call uncertain. The CDR3 sequence is 15 residues long. With 5 bases removed from V and 10 bases from J, the gap between germline ends came to 20 bases. Germline V gene sequence: CDR1 SGHAT, CDR2 FQNNGV. In DNA form, the CDR3 reads TGTGCCAGCAGCCGCCCTACGGCACCAGCGAGAAAACTGTTTTTT. Encoded protein: CASSRPTAPARKLFF.

This rearrangement joins TRBV11-2 to TRBJ1-1; TRBD1 agrees at 8 bases. Trimming removed 6 bases from V and 5 bases from J; junction bases left unmatched: 5. Germline values: CDR1 SGHAT, CDR2 FQNNGV. The CDR3 is 13 amino acids. The CDR3 here is CASSGQGGTEAFF. The DNA for the CDR3 is TGTGCCAGCAGTGGACAGGGTGGAACTGAAGCTTTCTTT.